The rows below give T cell receptor beta chains drawn from one sample of a study of blood T cells in healthy people across ages. A single record per CDR3 protein comes from TCRdb applying MiXCR to the 5' RACE reads. This repertoire shows approximately 1.5 million distinct CDR3 sequences, about 31% found once; its top ten account for 11%. The material sequenced was blood. These receptors were obtained from a woman in her thirties in good health. CDR3s include the opening cysteine and the closing phenylalanine or tryptophan. The D gene is left open where the match is weak. The size entry is marked missing in some rows and otherwise reads once, few, many or a size class.

DNA: TGCGCCAGCAGCCTAGCGGGAGACTTTGGTGAGCAGTTCTTC; CDR3: CASSLAGDFGEQFF; V: TRBV4-1; size: many; D: TRBD2; J: TRBJ2-1
DNA: TGTGCCAGCAGCCAGGACAGGGTTCTTCAGTACTTC; CDR3: CASSQDRVLQYF; V: TRBV3-1; size: .; D: TRBD1; J: TRBJ2-7
DNA: TGTGCCACCAGCAGGTCGAGGGAGGCCCAAGAGACCCAGTACTTC; CDR3: CATSRSREAQETQYF; V: TRBV15; size: few; D: .; J: TRBJ2-5
DNA: TGTGCCAGCAGCTTAGCCAGGCAAGAGACCCAGTACTTC; CDR3: CASSLARQETQYF; V: TRBV7-2; size: many; D: .; J: TRBJ2-5
DNA: TGCAGTGCCCCAATTACTAGCGGGCAGGGGGAGACCCAGTACTTC; CDR3: CSAPITSGQGETQYF; V: TRBV20-1; size: .; D: TRBD2; J: TRBJ2-5
DNA: TGCGCCAGCAGCCAATCGCCCGGAGGAGATACGCAGTATTTT; CDR3: CASSQSPGGDTQYF; V: TRBV4-1; size: few; D: .; J: TRBJ2-3
DNA: TGTGCCATCAGGGAGTCGAGCGGGGCGTCTGGCTACACCTTC; CDR3: CAIRESSGASGYTF; V: TRBV10-3; size: .; D: .; J: TRBJ1-2
DNA: TGCAGTGCTAGGGCCGGGAGCACTGAAGCTTTCTTT; CDR3: CSARAGSTEAFF; V: TRBV20-1; size: .; D: .; J: TRBJ1-1
DNA: TGTGCCAGCAGGCTCACCGGAGGGGATACGCAGTATTTT; CDR3: CASRLTGGDTQYF; V: TRBV11-2; size: once; D: .; J: TRBJ2-3
DNA: TGCAGTGCTAGATCTAGGATTTACGAGCAGTACTTC; CDR3: CSARSRIYEQYF; V: TRBV20-1; size: .; D: .; J: TRBJ2-7
DNA: TGTGCCAGCAGTTTTGACGGGACAGTGGGTCAATTACATGGCTACACCTTC; CDR3: CASSFDGTVGQLHGYTF; V: TRBV28; size: .; D: TRBD1; J: TRBJ1-2
DNA: TGTGCCAGCAGACCAACAGGGGGTGGCACAGATACGCAGTATTTT; CDR3: CASRPTGGGTDTQYF; V: TRBV5-6; size: .; D: TRBD1; J: TRBJ2-3
DNA: TGTGCCAGCAGTGACTCGTACAGACCAAGCTCCTACAATGAGCAGTTCTTC; CDR3: CASSDSYRPSSYNEQFF; V: TRBV6-4; size: .; D: .; J: TRBJ2-1
DNA: TGTGCCAGCAGCGTAGTGTACACTGAAGCTTTCTTT; CDR3: CASSVVYTEAFF; V: TRBV9; size: .; D: .; J: TRBJ1-1
DNA: TGCGCCAGCAGCCAAGTGGAGGGTAGAGGGAAACGGGGTTCGAAACTGTTTTTT; CDR3: CASSQVEGRGKRGSKLFF; V: TRBV4-1; size: .; D: .; J: TRBJ1-4
DNA: TGTGCCAGTAGTACGTGGTTGGTGGGTGATCAGCCCCAGCATTTT; CDR3: CASSTWLVGDQPQHF; V: TRBV19; size: .; D: .; J: TRBJ1-5
DNA: TGTGCCAGCAGCCAGAGGGACAGGGGGCTGGCCGGGGCCAACGTCCTGACTTTC; CDR3: CASSQRDRGLAGANVLTF; V: TRBV3-1; size: .; D: TRBD1; J: TRBJ2-6
DNA: TGTGCCAGCAGCGTAGTCCCAGGGGGCGAGCAGTACTTC; CDR3: CASSVVPGGEQYF; V: TRBV9; size: .; D: TRBD1; J: TRBJ2-7
DNA: TGCAGCGTTGAATCTGCGGGACTAACGGGAGGTGAGCAGTTCTTC; CDR3: CSVESAGLTGGEQFF; V: TRBV29-1; size: .; D: TRBD2; J: TRBJ2-1
DNA: TGTGCCAGCAGCTTATATTGGCTCGAGCAGTACTTC; CDR3: CASSLYWLEQYF; V: TRBV7-9; size: .; D: .; J: TRBJ2-7
DNA: TGTGCCAGCAGCTTGACCTTGGGGGGGGGCTGGTTCTTC; CDR3: CASSLTLGGGWFF; V: TRBV7-2; size: .; D: .; J: TRBJ2-1
DNA: TGCGCCAGCAGACCCGCAGGCGGGAATGAAAAACTGTTTTTT; CDR3: CASRPAGGNEKLFF; V: TRBV5-1; size: .; D: .; J: TRBJ1-4
DNA: TGCGCCAGCAGTGAGTGGGGAGGCAGGGCAAACTATCAGCCCCAGCATTTT; CDR3: CASSEWGGRANYQPQHF; V: TRBV10-2; size: .; D: .; J: TRBJ1-5
DNA: TGTGCCGGCAGCCAAGACCGAACGGGGGGACTCAGGAGCACAGATACGCAGTATTTT; CDR3: CAGSQDRTGGLRSTDTQYF; V: TRBV14; size: .; D: TRBD2; J: TRBJ2-3
DNA: TGTGCCAGCCGCAGGGGCCCCTCGGGGTATGAGCAGTTCTTC; CDR3: CASRRGPSGYEQFF; V: TRBV27; size: .; D: .; J: TRBJ2-1
DNA: TGTGCCAGCAGCGACACGGGGGTGGCCTCACTTAACTATGGCTACACCTTC; CDR3: CASSDTGVASLNYGYTF; V: TRBV11-2; size: .; D: .; J: TRBJ1-2
DNA: TGTGCCAGCAGTTTATCGGGGCGGGGGCCCGGAGGGGGTGCGCAGTATTTT; CDR3: CASSLSGRGPGGGAQYF; V: TRBV27; size: .; D: .; J: TRBJ2-3
DNA: TGTGCCAGTAGTATGCTAGCGGAGACCTCCTACGAGCAGTACTTC; CDR3: CASSMLAETSYEQYF; V: TRBV19; size: .; D: TRBD2; J: TRBJ2-7
DNA: TGCAGCGTTGGGGCTAGAGAGATTAGCACAGATACGCAGTATTTT; CDR3: CSVGAREISTDTQYF; V: TRBV29-1; size: .; D: .; J: TRBJ2-3
DNA: TGCAGTGCCCCAGGTGGCACAATTTACAATGAGCAGTTCTTC; CDR3: CSAPGGTIYNEQFF; V: TRBV20-1; size: .; D: .; J: TRBJ2-1
DNA: TGTGCCAGCAGGGGACTTCTCACAGATACGCAGTATTTT; CDR3: CASRGLLTDTQYF; V: TRBV2; size: .; D: .; J: TRBJ2-3
DNA: TGTGCCAGCAGTGAAAGACTAGTCTCCTACAATGAGCAGTTCTTC; CDR3: CASSERLVSYNEQFF; V: TRBV2; size: .; D: .; J: TRBJ2-1
DNA: TGTGCCAGCTTCTACAGAAATTACGAGCAGTACTTC; CDR3: CASFYRNYEQYF; V: TRBV6-1; size: few; D: .; J: TRBJ2-7
DNA: TGTGCCAGCAGTTTAAGGCAGGGGAGAGGCTACACCTTC; CDR3: CASSLRQGRGYTF; V: TRBV27; size: few; D: .; J: TRBJ1-2
DNA: TGTGCCAGCAGTGAACGCCGATCAGGGAATCAGCCCCAGCATTTT; CDR3: CASSERRSGNQPQHF; V: TRBV6-1; size: once; D: .; J: TRBJ1-5
DNA: TGTGCCAGCAGTGAGCAGGGTTTATACACCGGGGAGCTGTTTTTT; CDR3: CASSEQGLYTGELFF; V: TRBV27; size: .; D: .; J: TRBJ2-2
DNA: TGTGCCAGCAGCCAGGGGTTGGGGGCTGAGAATTCACCCCTCCACTTT; CDR3: CASSQGLGAENSPLHF; V: TRBV4-2; size: .; D: .; J: TRBJ1-6
DNA: TGCGCCAGCAGCTTGGGGCGGATAGGACTGGGAAACTGCGAGCAGTACTTC; CDR3: CASSLGRIGLGNCEQYF; V: TRBV5-1; size: .; D: .; J: TRBJ2-7
DNA: TGTGCCAGCAGCTTAGGACCTAGCGATCACGAGCAGTACTTC; CDR3: CASSLGPSDHEQYF; V: TRBV7-2; size: few; D: .; J: TRBJ2-7